A selection of T cell receptor beta chains follows, all from one sample in a study of cytomegalovirus exposure and HLA in healthy donors. Measured with immunoSEQ multiplex PCR; TCRdb has only the in-frame clones, and not every one. The sample has just under 80,000 clones, and its top ten clones hold about 4.1%. Material for sequencing was PBMCs. The origin of the receptors is a man between 18 and 29 years old in good health and CMV-seropositive. Each CDR3 is given with its conserved first and last residue. The D gene is left open where the match is weak.

v_gene	d_gene	j_gene	CDR3aa
TRBV5-1	TRBD1	TRBJ1-2	CASSEDRLGGYTF
TRBV29-1	-	TRBJ2-7	CSVGGVAYEQYF
TRBV18	-	TRBJ1-5	CASSKYTAVSDQPQHF
TRBV5-6	-	TRBJ2-7	CASSLAGLVAVYEQYF
TRBV19	-	TRBJ2-2	CASTLRNTGELFF
TRBV9	-	TRBJ1-4	CASSVEGERGKLFF
TRBV9	TRBD2	TRBJ2-3	CASSIWGGGTDTQYF
TRBV19	TRBD1	TRBJ1-1	CASSIPRGLGNTEAFF
TRBV4-2	TRBD1	TRBJ1-5	CASSQDSGTGPESSNQPQHF
TRBV28	-	TRBJ1-2	CASSLSVSVNGYTF
TRBV19	-	TRBJ2-7	CASRSGQYEQYF
TRBV30	-	TRBJ2-6	CAWSQEGSGANVLTF
TRBV7-2	-	TRBJ1-6	CASSLAHPGEDF
TRBV15	-	TRBJ2-5	CATDTEGLSQETQYF
TRBV7-2	-	-	CASSERDRIYEQYF
TRBV5-6	TRBD2	TRBJ2-1	CASSWVGRLTSYNEQFF
TRBV19	TRBD2	TRBJ2-1	CASSISLAGLYNEQFF
TRBV2	-	TRBJ1-1	CASSLQGNTEAFF
TRBV27	TRBD2	TRBJ2-7	CASSPGTSGNNEQYF
TRBV11-2	TRBD1	TRBJ2-6	CASYHGTGGTGANVLTF
TRBV27	-	TRBJ1-1	CASSLPSMTKQQDKRTEAFF
TRBV7-6	TRBD1	TRBJ2-1	CASSLRDRIREQFF
TRBV2	TRBD2	TRBJ2-7	CASKGSAGGTYEQYF
TRBV6-5	TRBD1	TRBJ1-1	CASSHEATGETEAFF
TRBV27	TRBD2	TRBJ2-5	CASSLGLAGGYRKETQYF
TRBV27	TRBD1	TRBJ1-2	CASSPPTQGLGGYTF
TRBV27	TRBD1	TRBJ2-5	CASRRTGWETQYF
TRBV5-6	TRBD1	-	CASSFGSGGYEQYF
TRBV4-1	-	TRBJ2-7	CASSQDPLASEQYF
TRBV10-3	-	TRBJ1-1	CAISESGGYQNTEAFF
TRBV7-9	-	TRBJ1-3	CAGATENSGNTIYF
TRBV6-1	-	TRBJ2-7	CASRETGSRHEQYF
TRBV5-5	TRBD2	-	CASSPRGGASEQYF
TRBV28	TRBD2	TRBJ2-3	CASSSRTSGTESDTQYF
TRBV11-2	TRBD1	TRBJ1-3	CASSLGTGTFGNTIYF
TRBV4-2	TRBD1	TRBJ1-1	CASSQATGGAGTEAFF
TRBV27	-	TRBJ1-2	CASSLYGGDGYTF
TRBV4-1	TRBD1	TRBJ1-2	CASSQTGGNYGYTF
TRBV9	-	TRBJ1-2	CASSVAEANYGYTF
TRBV6-1	TRBD1	TRBJ1-5	CASTPTGRIQPQHF
TRBV5-1	TRBD1	TRBJ2-7	CASRAGTGTVYEQYF
TRBV11-2	TRBD1	TRBJ2-2	CASSSHRGPDTGELFF
TRBV6-6	TRBD1	TRBJ1-2	CASSDWVGQGRGGYTF
TRBV29-1	TRBD1	TRBJ1-2	CSVVGQGALGYTF
TRBV5-1	-	TRBJ1-3	CASSLEGHLSGNTIYF
TRBV4-1	-	TRBJ1-5	CASSQVFEPFRGQPQHF
TRBV7-8	TRBD2	TRBJ2-3	CASSSLAGGLGDTQYF
TRBV30	-	TRBJ1-5	CACSPSGIRSQPQHF
TRBV10-2	-	TRBJ1-1	CASSPERLRKDTEAFF
TRBV29-1	TRBD2	TRBJ2-3	CSVEGLPSGGRTDTQYF
TRBV11-1	TRBD1	TRBJ1-1	CASSPRTGPLEAFF
TRBV6-4	-	TRBJ2-2	CASSGRRVVTGELFF
TRBV5-1	TRBD2	TRBJ2-3	CASSFTTSGRGADTQYF
TRBV4-2	TRBD1	TRBJ2-6	CASSLRLDRPGANVLTF